These T cell receptor beta chains were read from a single sample in a study of blood T cells in healthy people across ages. TCRdb reprocessed the 5' RACE reads with MiXCR, giving one entry per CDR3 protein. The sample lists roughly 1,800,000 distinct CDR3 sequences; around 48% were seen once. The sequencing sample was made of blood. These receptor sequences come from a woman in her thirties or forties in good health. CDR3s include the opening cysteine and the closing phenylalanine or tryptophan. The order of the fields is D gene, J gene, V gene, clone size, CDR3 protein, CDR3 DNA. A D gene is named only where the DNA matches it firmly. Size is stated for part of the rows, as once, few or many counts, or as a class when the clone is expanded.

d_call: .; j_call: TRBJ2-5; v_call: TRBV7-2; clone_size: few; cdr3_aa: CASSLIKIQETQYF; cdr3_nt: TGTGCCAGCAGCTTAATAAAGATCCAAGAGACCCAGTACTTC
d_call: TRBD2; j_call: TRBJ2-5; v_call: TRBV12-3/TRBV12-4; clone_size: few; cdr3_aa: CASSLATGGPTQYF; cdr3_nt: TGTGCCAGCAGTTTAGCGACGGGGGGGCCAACCCAGTACTTC
d_call: .; j_call: TRBJ1-1; v_call: TRBV20-1; clone_size: .; cdr3_aa: CSLNSPNTEAFF; cdr3_nt: TGCAGTCTCAACAGTCCAAACACTGAAGCTTTCTTT
d_call: .; j_call: TRBJ1-2; v_call: TRBV20-1; clone_size: .; cdr3_aa: CSARDLAGDYGYTF; cdr3_nt: TGCAGTGCTAGAGATTTGGCAGGGGACTATGGCTACACCTTC
d_call: .; j_call: TRBJ2-3; v_call: TRBV25-1; clone_size: .; cdr3_aa: CANTLDYTDTQYF; cdr3_nt: TGTGCCAACACATTGGACTACACAGATACGCAGTATTTT
d_call: TRBD1; j_call: TRBJ2-5; v_call: TRBV20-1; clone_size: few; cdr3_aa: CSADREQETQYF; cdr3_nt: TGCAGTGCCGACAGGGAACAAGAGACCCAGTACTTC
d_call: .; j_call: TRBJ2-5; v_call: TRBV7-9; clone_size: .; cdr3_aa: CASSPPDSLQETQYF; cdr3_nt: TGTGCCAGCAGCCCCCCAGACAGCCTCCAAGAGACCCAGTACTTC
d_call: TRBD1; j_call: TRBJ1-5; v_call: TRBV7-2; clone_size: .; cdr3_aa: CASSFQGQGIGNQPQHF; cdr3_nt: TGTGCCAGCAGCTTCCAGGGACAGGGTATAGGCAATCAGCCCCAGCATTTT
d_call: .; j_call: TRBJ2-6; v_call: TRBV24-1; clone_size: .; cdr3_aa: CASSETGSLANVLTF; cdr3_nt: TGTGCCTCCAGCGAGACAGGCTCTCTGGCCAACGTCCTGACTTTC
d_call: .; j_call: TRBJ2-7; v_call: TRBV28; clone_size: many; cdr3_aa: CASSLIYEQYF; cdr3_nt: TGTGCCAGCAGCTTAATCTACGAGCAGTACTTC
d_call: .; j_call: TRBJ2-5; v_call: TRBV15; clone_size: .; cdr3_aa: CATSRVRLAETQYF; cdr3_nt: TGTGCCACCAGCAGAGTACGGCTAGCGGAGACCCAGTACTTC
d_call: .; j_call: TRBJ2-7; v_call: TRBV5-1; clone_size: few; cdr3_aa: CASSLNRVPLFYEQYF; cdr3_nt: TGCGCCAGCAGCTTGAACAGGGTCCCCCTCTTCTACGAGCAGTACTTC
d_call: TRBD2; j_call: TRBJ2-7; v_call: TRBV29-1; clone_size: .; cdr3_aa: CSVGVSGAYEQYF; cdr3_nt: TGCAGCGTTGGAGTTAGCGGGGCCTACGAGCAGTACTTC
d_call: .; j_call: TRBJ2-5; v_call: TRBV12-3/TRBV12-4; clone_size: .; cdr3_aa: CTSSLVEPQETQYF; cdr3_nt: TGTACCAGCAGCCTCGTTGAGCCACAAGAGACCCAGTACTTC